This TCR beta chain was recorded in a study of long-term antiretroviral therapy in people with HIV. Overall study findings and caveats: Diversity increased after ART yet remained lower than in transplant donor controls. Clones that expanded before ART (that is, prior to treatment) dominated the repertoire at all time points. From the mid-2000s to the late 2010s, blood was obtained, possibly while participants received older ART regimens.

Investigators performed immunoSEQ version v3.0 at survey level. Sequencing was performed with immunoSEQ multiplex PCR; in TCRdb, only in-frame clones are kept and a portion is missing. The sample shows about 20,000 clones, around three quarters of them seen only once. Germline-derived CDR1 and CDR2 are LGHNA and YSLEER. The V end lost 4 bases, the J end lost 3 bases, and 13 bases lay between the germline ends. The CDR3 is 14 amino acids. This clone was detected once. Its antigen is not known. The V gene is TRBV4-3, the J gene TRBJ2-7; unclear D gene. This TCR was sampled from a man aged 18 to 29 with HIV. Sequenced here: unsorted PBMCs, sampled 0.5 years before starting antiretroviral therapy. In DNA form, the CDR3 reads TGCGCCAGCAGCCTACACGAACAAGACTACGAGCAGTACTTC. As protein: CASSLHEQDYEQYF.